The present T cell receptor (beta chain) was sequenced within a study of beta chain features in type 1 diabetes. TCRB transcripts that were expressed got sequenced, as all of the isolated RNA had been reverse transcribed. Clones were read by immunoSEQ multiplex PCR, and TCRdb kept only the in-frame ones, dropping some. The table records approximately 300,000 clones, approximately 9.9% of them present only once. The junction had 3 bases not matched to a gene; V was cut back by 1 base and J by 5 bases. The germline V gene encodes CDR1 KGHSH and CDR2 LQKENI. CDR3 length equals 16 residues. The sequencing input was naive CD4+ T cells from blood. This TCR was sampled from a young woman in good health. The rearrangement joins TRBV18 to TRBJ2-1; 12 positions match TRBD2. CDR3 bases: TGTGCCAGCTCACCACGTGGACTAGCGGGAAACAATGAGCAGTTCTTC. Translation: CASSPRGLAGNNEQFF.